The 16 T cell receptor beta chains presented below share a single source sample, sequenced in a study of Ad26.COV2.S vaccination and SARS-CoV-2 variants. Assay used: immunoSEQ multiplex PCR; TCRdb lists only in-frame clones, some missing. The sample shows some 340,000 clones, 85% of them seen only once. Treatment indicated: around 19 received Ad26.COV2.S at low or high dose, single or two shots; 5 received placebo; per-sample allocation not given. Samples were taken on day 63 after the first vaccine or placebo injection. Sequences were derived from peripheral blood, sampled in a trial of Ad26.COV2.S vaccine versus placebo. Receptors were obtained from a person between 18 and 59 years old who received the Ad26.COV2.S COVID-19 vaccine or a placebo.

The rearrangement links TRBV7-2 to TRBJ2-2; no reliable D call. The CDR3 contains 15 residues. With 3 bases removed from V and 0 bases from J, the gap between germline ends came to 8 bases. Germline V gene data show CDR1 as SGHTA and CDR2 as FQGNSA. CDR3 in amino acids: CASSFTAANTGELFF. The CDR3 region has the DNA TGTGCCAGCAGCTTCACAGCAGCGAACACCGGGGAGCTGTTTTTT. Variable domain in full (rest from reference TRBV7-2 and TRBJ2-2): GAGVSQSPSNKVTEKGKDVELRCDPISGHTALYWYRQSLGQGLEFLIYFQGNSAPDKSGLPSDRFSAERTGGSVSTLTIQRTQQEDSAVYLCASSFTAANTGELFFGEGSRLTVL.

This clone was seen a single time. The gene calls are TRBV28 and TRBJ1-1, with a tentative D call TRBD1 (5 bases). Germline lookup yields CDR1 MDHEN and CDR2 SYDVKM. Trimming took off 6 bases at V and 6 bases at J, with 20 bases between the two ends. This CDR3 comprises 15 residues. CDR3 DNA sequence: TGTGCCAGCAGCAAAAACGGCTTTGGGGCCCCTGAAGCTTTCTTT. Its translation: CASSKNGFGAPEAFF.

This clone was recorded many times. V usage is TRBV19 and J usage is TRBJ1-5; D possibly corresponds to TRBD1 (6 bases). This CDR3 contains 20 residues. The V gene's germline CDR1 is LNHDA and CDR2 SQIVND (reference sequence). Trimming left V 2 bases short and J 0 bases short, with 23 bases between. The CDR3 here is CASSIWSQGRLALSNQPQHF. The CDR3 nucleotides read TGTGCCAGTAGTATATGGTCGCAGGGGCGTTTGGCCCTTAGCAATCAGCCCCAGCATTTT.

The rearrangement uses TRBV5-1 and TRBJ1-2; no firm D call. CDR1 is SGHRS and CDR2 is YFSETQ in the germline V gene. This CDR3 has 14 residues. Trimming cost V 4 bases and J 0 bases, with 10 bases left between them. CDR3 in DNA: TGCGCCAGCAGCCCTGATGGGTCTAACTATGGCTACACCTTC. Encoded protein: CASSPDGSNYGYTF.

This chain connects TRBV4-2 to TRBJ2-7; D possibly corresponds to TRBD1 (6 bases). Germline CDR1 is LGHNA and CDR2 is YNFKEQ. V was cut by 2 bases and J by 7 bases, with 30 bases left in between. The CDR3 covers 19 residues. The DNA of the CDR3 is TGTGCCAGCAGCCAATTAATGGCCCAGAGTACACATGACAGGTCTGAGCAGTACTTC. Translated: CASSQLMAQSTHDRSEQYF.

The V gene is TRBV18, the J gene TRBJ1-2, with D possibly being TRBD1 (6 bases). V was shortened by 3 bases and J by 3 bases, with 17 bases between the two germline ends. The germline CDR1 and CDR2 sequences are KGHSH and LQKENI. CDR3 length: 16 amino acids. CDR3 sequence: CASSPQQGLDDYGYTF. CDR3 nucleotides: TGTGCCAGCTCACCGCAACAGGGACTTGACGACTATGGCTACACCTTC.

The J gene is TRBJ2-7, the V gene TRBV12-3 or TRBV12-4; D may correspond to TRBD1 or TRBD2 (7 bases each). V lost 4 bases, J lost 9 bases, and 16 bases lay in between. This CDR3 region has 13 residues. The CDR3 DNA reads as TGTGCCAGCAGTTCCAGGGGGGGGGCCCTGCAGTACTTC. The encoded protein is CASSSRGGALQYF.

J is TRBJ2-1 and V is TRBV4-1, with D tentatively TRBD2 (5 bases). This CDR3 has 17 amino acids. CDR1 and CDR2 from the germline V gene are MGHRA and YSYEKL. Trimming left V 0 bases short and J 8 bases short, with 20 bases between. CDR3 sequence (DNA): TGCGCCAGCAGCCAAGATCCGCCGAGCCGGGGAAAGGATGAGCAGTTCTTC. Amino acids: CASSQDPPSRGKDEQFF.

The V call is TRBV6-5, the J call TRBJ1-2; D is unclear. V lost 4 bases to trimming and J lost 5 bases, with 17 bases between them. This CDR3 contains 15 residues. Germline V gene data show CDR1 as MNHEY and CDR2 as SVGAGI. The CDR3: CASSSAILRGYGYTF. CDR3 nucleotide sequence: TGTGCCAGCAGTTCTGCTATCCTCCGGGGATATGGCTACACCTTC.

This chain uses TRBV2 with TRBJ1-1; D possibly corresponds to TRBD1 (6 bases). Germline V gene data show CDR1 as SNHLY and CDR2 as FYNNEI. V lost 3 bases and J 1 base, leaving 12 bases between the germline ends. CDR3 length equals 15 residues. The CDR3 is CASSDDRGWNTEAFF. The CDR3, as DNA: TGTGCCAGCAGTGACGATAGGGGGTGGAACACTGAAGCTTTCTTT. Full variable domain (outside the CDR3, taken from reference TRBV2 and TRBJ1-1): EPEVTQTPSHQVTQMGQEVILRCVPISNHLYFYWYRQILGQKVEFLVSFYNNEISEKSEIFDDQFSVERPDGSNFTLKIRSTKLEDSAMYFCASSDDRGWNTEAFFGQGTRLTVV.

The V gene is TRBV4-2, the J gene TRBJ1-2; D not certain. The CDR3 consists of 15 residues. V was trimmed by 0 bases and J by 1 base, leaving 9 bases between them. Germline V gene sequence: CDR1 LGHNA, CDR2 YNFKEQ. The CDR3 nucleotides are TGTGCCAGCAGCCAAGAGCCCTCAGTTAACTATGGCTACACCTTC. Translated, it gives CASSQEPSVNYGYTF.

Only one count was recorded for this clone. The genes are TRBV5-1 and TRBJ1-2; 7 nucleotides line up with TRBD1. CDR1 is SGHRS and CDR2 is YFSETQ in the germline V gene. The CDR3 consists of 13 residues. V lost 4 bases to trimming and J lost 3 bases; unmatched junction nucleotides: 3. The CDR3 coding sequence is TGCGCCAGCAGCGGGGGGACAGACTATGGCTACACCTTC. Its protein product is CASSGGTDYGYTF.

This clone was counted between two and nine times. The rearrangement uses TRBV7-3 and TRBJ2-7; 7 bases align to TRBD2. The CDR3 runs 15 residues. The germline V gene has CDR1 SGHTA and CDR2 FQGTGA. V trimming: 2 bases; J trimming: 1 base; junction bases outside the gene matches: 5. CDR3 DNA sequence: TGTGCCAGCAGCTTAGTGGGAGGGTCGTCCTACGAGCAGTACTTC. This codes for CASSLVGGSSYEQYF.

The chain recombines TRBV27 with TRBJ2-3; 10 bases fit TRBD1. Looked up from germline, CDR1 is MNHEY and CDR2 is SMNVEV (reference sequence). CDR3 length equals 18 residues. Germline trimming cut 1 base from V and 4 bases from J; bases unmatched to any gene: 11. Here the CDR3 reads CASSLYPPGQGSPDTQYF. In DNA, the CDR3 is TGTGCCAGCAGTTTATATCCTCCGGGACAGGGGAGCCCAGATACGCAGTATTTT.

In regard to this clone: The same CDR3 is also encoded by other DNA sequences in this sample. This chain links TRBV5-1 with TRBJ2-5; 8 positions match TRBD1. This CDR3 is 14 amino acids long. In germline, CDR1 is SGHRS, CDR2 YFSETQ. With 3 bases clipped from V and 4 bases from J, the junction kept 5 bases outside the gene matches. This chain's CDR3 is CASSSTGGRETQYF. The CDR3 region has the DNA TGCGCCAGCAGCTCAACAGGGGGACGAGAGACCCAGTACTTC. Combining the CDR3 with reference TRBV5-1 and TRBJ2-5 gives the whole variable domain KAGVTQTPRYLIKTRGQQVTLSCSPISGHRSVSWYQQTPGQGLQFLFEYFSETQRNKGNFPGRFSGRQFSNSRSEMNVSTLELGDSALYLCASSSTGGRETQYFGPGTRLLVL.

V and J are TRBV2 and TRBJ2-1; a possible D gene is TRBD2 (6 bases). V was trimmed by 8 bases and J by 0 bases, leaving 11 bases between them. Germline V lookup: CDR1 SNHLY, CDR2 FYNNEI. There are 14 residues in the CDR3. DNA of the CDR3: TGTGCCAGCTCCCCCGGGAGCTCCTACAATGAGCAGTTCTTC. This encodes CASSPGSSYNEQFF.